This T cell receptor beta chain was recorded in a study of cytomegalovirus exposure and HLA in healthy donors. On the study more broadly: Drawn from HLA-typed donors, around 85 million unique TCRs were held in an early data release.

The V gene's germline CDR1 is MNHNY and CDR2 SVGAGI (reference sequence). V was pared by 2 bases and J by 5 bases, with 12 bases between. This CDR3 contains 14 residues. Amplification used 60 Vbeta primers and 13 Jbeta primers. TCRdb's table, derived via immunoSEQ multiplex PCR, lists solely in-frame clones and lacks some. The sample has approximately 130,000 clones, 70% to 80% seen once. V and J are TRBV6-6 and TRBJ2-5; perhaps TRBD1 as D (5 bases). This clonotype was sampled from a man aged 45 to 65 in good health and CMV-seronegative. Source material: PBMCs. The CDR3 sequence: CASSYPDSRETQYF. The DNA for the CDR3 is TGTGCCAGCAGTTACCCAGACAGCAGGGAGACCCAGTACTTC.